The clone carrying this T cell receptor (beta chain) was detected only a few times. The target antigen is unknown. The data stem from a study of blood T cells in healthy people across ages. Whole-study results and caveats: Fewer expanded clones and more diversity marked long-lived versus aged donors.

There are 15 residues in the CDR3. Trimming shortened V by 5 bases and J by 3 bases, and 15 bases separated the two germline ends. Using a J-beta primer mix together with a sample-barcoded 5' primer, a second PCR was run for about 6 to 11 cycles. Unique molecular identifiers of 12 random nucleotides labeled each cDNA. MiXCR, applied by TCRdb to the 5' RACE reads, yields one record per CDR3 protein. Here the sample spans around 280,000 distinct CDR3 sequences, 25% to 30% being singletons. The chain has TRBV12-3 or TRBV12-4 and TRBJ2-3; D may be TRBD2 (6 bases). Sequencing input: blood. The source is a woman in her 70s in good health. The CDR3 DNA reads TGTGCCAGCAGTCCTCACCGGGGGAAAACAGATACGCAGTATTTT. It encodes CASSPHRGKTDTQYF.